The clone carrying this TCR beta chain was detected only a few times. Per the original data handling: Reference gene primer amplification gave estimated nucleated cell counts. Here immunoSEQ multiplex PCR was the method, and the copy in TCRdb shows in-frame clones only, minus some. V, J and clone size reflect that table, while D and trimming were determined from the DNA. The table records around 150,000 clones, almost 85% of them present only once. The data were taken from a study of blood T cell repertoires in COVID-19. Trimming stripped 2 bases from V and 0 bases from J, with 8 bases between. The CDR3 length is 14 residues. Per the germline V gene, CDR1 is SGHNT and CDR2 is YYREEE (reference sequence).

Sequences were obtained from peripheral blood. This clonotype was obtained from an elderly woman with acute or convalescent COVID-19. The chain recombines TRBV5-4 with TRBJ1-1; no clear D. The CDR3 protein is CASSFGLMNTEAFF. The CDR3 DNA is TGTGCCAGCAGCTTCGGACTCATGAACACTGAAGCTTTCTTT.